Below, 19 T cell receptor beta chains from the same sample are listed, as sequenced in a study of T cells after posttransplantation cyclophosphamide. This table comes from immunoSEQ multiplex PCR, and its TCRdb copy is limited to in-frame clones, with some not included. The table lists more than 9,000 clones, 86% of them singletons. Treatment was busulfan-fludarabine conditioning, a marrow graft, and cyclophosphamide on days +3 and +4. The source was CD4+ T cells sorted from PBMCs, collected after allogeneic stem cell transplant with posttransplant cyclophosphamide. These receptors originate from a male patient between 25 and 39 years old who received an allogeneic stem cell transplant from a related donor, was CMV-positive, and had acute GVHD only. Some T cells may be graft donor cells.

This rearrangement joins TRBV9 to TRBJ2-3; TRBD2 might be the D (6 bases). This CDR3 contains 16 residues. Germline assignment: CDR1 SGDLS and CDR2 YYNGEE. V was clipped by 0 bases and J by 6 bases, with 17 bases between them. The CDR3: CASSVGLANTGDTQYF. The DNA for the CDR3 is TGTGCCAGCAGCGTAGGTCTAGCGAATACGGGGGATACGCAGTATTTT.

This chain uses TRBV6-1 with TRBJ1-5; D is unclear. Germline CDR1 MNHNS, CDR2 SASEGT. The V and J ends lost 4 bases and 7 bases respectively, with 8 bases between them. The length of the CDR3 is 12 residues. The chain's CDR3 is CASSAQVQPQHF. CDR3 bases: TGTGCCAGCAGTGCGCAGGTCCAGCCCCAGCATTTT.

This rearrangement joins TRBV9 to TRBJ2-1; 10 nucleotides align to TRBD2. Germline-derived CDR1 and CDR2 are SGDLS and YYNGEE. The V gene end was trimmed by 0 bases and the J gene end by 8 bases; junction bases not matched to a gene: 2. There are 14 residues in the CDR3. As DNA, the CDR3 is TGTGCCAGCAGCGTAGTAGCGGGGGGCCATGAGCAGTTCTTC. Translated, it gives CASSVVAGGHEQFF.

V gene TRBV6-5 combines with J gene TRBJ1-2, with 8 nucleotides matching TRBD1. This CDR3 comprises 14 residues. V lost 6 bases, J lost 7 bases, and 10 bases stayed unmatched. Germline V gene data show CDR1 as MNHEY and CDR2 as SVGAGI. As DNA, the CDR3 is TGTGCCAGCAGGCTTTCCACAGGGGGTAGTGGCTACACCTTC. It specifies CASRLSTGGSGYTF.

The V and J genes are TRBV4-3 and TRBJ2-5, with 8 bases that match TRBD2. The CDR3 spans 15 residues. J was trimmed by 1 base and V by 4 bases; bases with no gene match: 5. CDR1 LGHNA and CDR2 YSLEER come from the germline V gene. CDR3 DNA: TGCGCCAGCAGCCCACGCGGGGGGTCCCAAGAGACCCAGTACTTC. Protein product: CASSPRGGSQETQYF.

The sample holds a few counts of this clone. The chain is built from TRBV6-6 and TRBJ1-6; 8 bases line up with TRBD1. This CDR3 is 14 amino acids long. Germline CDR1 reads MNHNY; CDR2 reads SVGAGI (reference sequence). V was pared by 2 bases and J by 10 bases, with 4 bases of the junction left unmatched. CDR3: CASSYGQGDSPLHF. CDR3 sequence (DNA): TGTGCCAGCAGTTACGGACAGGGAGACTCACCCCTCCACTTT.

The rearrangement uses TRBV27 and TRBJ2-1; tentatively, D is TRBD1 (6 bases). V was shortened by 6 bases and J by 0 bases, with 18 bases between the two germline ends. The V gene's germline CDR1 is MNHEY and CDR2 SMNVEV (reference sequence). The CDR3 covers 17 residues. CDR3 bases: TGTGCCAGCAGCCCGGGCAGGGGCTTTGACTCCTACAATGAGCAGTTCTTC. It specifies CASSPGRGFDSYNEQFF.

The V and J genes are TRBV10-3 and TRBJ1-5; TRBD1 matches 9 bases. The CDR3 has 14 amino acids. Germline assignment: CDR1 ENHRY and CDR2 SYGVKD. After removal of 5 bases from V and 4 bases from J, the junction contained 3 bases not matched to a gene. The CDR3 protein is CAISTGQGNQPQHF. In DNA form, the CDR3 reads TGTGCCATCAGTACGGGACAGGGAAATCAGCCCCAGCATTTT.

The CDR3 sequence: CASSIERQGEWGLNYGYTF. CDR3 sequence (DNA): TGTGCCAGTAGTATAGAACGACAGGGGGAGTGGGGTTTGAACTATGGCTACACCTTC. The chain recombines TRBV19 with TRBJ1-2; 9 bases match TRBD1. This CDR3 region has 19 residues. The germline V gene has CDR1 LNHDA and CDR2 SQIVND (reference sequence). After removal of 0 bases from V and 2 bases from J, the junction contained 13 bases not matched to a gene. Based on the CDR3 plus reference TRBV19 and TRBJ1-2, the full variable domain is DGGITQSPKYLFRKEGQNVTLSCEQNLNHDAMYWYRQDPGQGLRLIYYSQIVNDFQKGDIAEGYSVSREKKESFPLTVTSAQKNPTAFYLCASSIERQGEWGLNYGYTFGSGTRLTVV.

The rearrangement joins TRBV11-3 to TRBJ1-1, with TRBD1 as a possible D gene (5 bases). CDR1 and CDR2 (germline): SGHNT, YENEEA. V dropped 8 bases and J dropped 4 bases, with 23 bases sitting between them. The length of the CDR3 is 16 residues. The CDR3 coding sequence is TGTGCCAGCCCCTCCGTATGGGGGGTTGGAGCCACTGAAGCTTTCTTT. Protein: CASPSVWGVGATEAFF.

V gene TRBV7-9 combines with J gene TRBJ1-3, with no clear D. With 5 bases removed from V and 0 bases from J, the gap between germline ends came to 11 bases. There are 15 residues in the CDR3. The germline CDR1 and CDR2 sequences are SEHNR and FQNEAQ (reference sequence). CDR3 coding DNA: TGTGCCAGCAGCCGGGTTCCGAGCTCTGGAAACACCATATATTTT. This translates into CASSRVPSSGNTIYF.

The chain links TRBV5-6 to TRBJ1-2, with TRBD1 matching over 8 bases. Unmatched junction bases numbered 12, after V lost 0 bases and J lost 8 bases. The CDR3 consists of 16 residues. In germline, CDR1 is SGHDT, CDR2 YYEEEE. The CDR3 loop is CASSLGPTGQGLGYTF. The CDR3 nucleotides read TGTGCCAGCAGCTTGGGCCCAACCGGACAGGGTTTAGGCTACACCTTC.

The chain uses TRBV5-4 and TRBJ1-4; 12 nucleotides match TRBD1. Germline V CDR1 and CDR2: SGHNT, YYREEE (reference sequence). The CDR3 length is 15 residues. J lost 1 base, V lost 9 bases, and 4 bases had no gene match. Here the CDR3 DNA reads TGTGCCACCTGGGACAGGGGGCGAACTAATGAAAAACTGTTTTTT. Amino acids: CATWDRGRTNEKLFF.

The chain employs TRBV5-1 and TRBJ2-2; 9 positions match TRBD1. V dropped 4 bases and J dropped 6; count of bases not matched to a gene: 10. Germline V gene data show CDR1 as SGHRS and CDR2 as YFSETQ. The CDR3 sequence is 16 residues long. CDR3 DNA: TGCGCCAGCAGCCTGGGCCGGACAGGGGCGGCCGGGGAGCTGTTTTTT. Translating it yields CASSLGRTGAAGELFF.

This clone was seen only once. The genes are TRBV18 and TRBJ1-2, with TRBD1 as a possible D gene (5 bases). Germline V CDR1 and CDR2: KGHSH, LQKENI. The CDR3 has 14 residues. The V and J ends lost 3 bases and 1 base respectively, with 9 bases between them. In DNA, the CDR3 is TGTGCCAGCTCACCCAGGGAATTTAACTATGGCTACACCTTC. The encoded protein is CASSPREFNYGYTF.

The rearrangement uses TRBV18 and TRBJ2-2; D ambiguous. CDR3 length: 13 amino acids. Trimming stripped 1 base from V and 3 bases from J, with 3 bases between. The germline V gene encodes CDR1 KGHSH and CDR2 LQKENI. The CDR3 DNA sequence: TGTGCCAGCTCACCACGCGACACCGGGGAGCTGTTTTTT. Translated, it gives CASSPRDTGELFF.

The chain joins TRBV4-2 to TRBJ1-1, with 8 bases matching TRBD1. Germline assignment: CDR1 LGHNA and CDR2 YNFKEQ. V lost 0 bases and J lost 4; bases outside the gene matches: 7. The CDR3 spans 16 residues. DNA of the CDR3: TGTGCCAGCAGCCAAGACACCAGGGGGCGAGTCACTGAAGCTTTCTTT. Its translation: CASSQDTRGRVTEAFF.

The chain links TRBV11-1 to TRBJ2-4; 8 nucleotides match TRBD1. The V segment lost 5 bases and the J segment 8 bases; nucleotides outside the gene matches: 17. From germline, CDR1 is SGHAT and CDR2 FQDESV (reference sequence). There are 17 residues in the CDR3. The CDR3 protein is CASSPRQGASKRHIQYF. In nucleotides, the CDR3 is TGTGCCAGCAGCCCCAGGCAGGGGGCTTCGAAACGGCACATTCAGTACTTC.

The chain uses TRBV30 and TRBJ1-5; the match to TRBD1 covers 7 bases. The J segment lost 0 bases and the V segment lost 5 bases, leaving 4 bases of the junction unmatched. Per the germline V gene, CDR1 is GTSNPN and CDR2 is SVGIG (reference sequence). The CDR3 extends over 14 amino acids. The CDR3 sequence is CAWGQVSSNQPQHF. For the CDR3, the DNA is TGTGCCTGGGGACAGGTCTCTAGCAATCAGCCCCAGCATTTT.